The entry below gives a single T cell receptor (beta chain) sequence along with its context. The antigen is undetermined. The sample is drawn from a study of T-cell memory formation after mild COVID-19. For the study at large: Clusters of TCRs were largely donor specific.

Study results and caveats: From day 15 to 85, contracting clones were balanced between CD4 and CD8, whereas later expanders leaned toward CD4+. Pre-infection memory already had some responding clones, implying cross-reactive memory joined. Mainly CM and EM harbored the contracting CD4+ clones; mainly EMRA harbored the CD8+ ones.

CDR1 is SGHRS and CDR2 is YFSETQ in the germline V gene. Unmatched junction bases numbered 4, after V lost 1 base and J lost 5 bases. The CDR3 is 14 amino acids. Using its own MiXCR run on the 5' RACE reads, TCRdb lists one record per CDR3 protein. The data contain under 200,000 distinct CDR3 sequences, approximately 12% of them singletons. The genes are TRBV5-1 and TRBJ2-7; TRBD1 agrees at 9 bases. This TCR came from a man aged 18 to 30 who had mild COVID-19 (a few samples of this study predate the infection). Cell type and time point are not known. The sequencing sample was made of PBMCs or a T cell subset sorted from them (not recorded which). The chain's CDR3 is CASSLPRDRDEQYF. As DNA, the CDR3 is TGCGCCAGCAGCTTGCCCCGGGACAGGGACGAGCAGTACTTC.